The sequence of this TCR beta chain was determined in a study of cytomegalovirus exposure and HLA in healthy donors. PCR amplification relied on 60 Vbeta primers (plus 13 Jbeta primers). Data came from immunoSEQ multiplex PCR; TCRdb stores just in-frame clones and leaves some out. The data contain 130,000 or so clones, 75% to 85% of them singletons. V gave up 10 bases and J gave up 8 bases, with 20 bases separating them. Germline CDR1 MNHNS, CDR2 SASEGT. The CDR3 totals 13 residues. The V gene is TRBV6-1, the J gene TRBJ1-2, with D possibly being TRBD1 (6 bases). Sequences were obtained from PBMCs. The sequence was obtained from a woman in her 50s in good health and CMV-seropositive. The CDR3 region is CATRGGGAKGYTF. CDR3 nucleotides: TGTGCCACCCGGGGTGGGGGGGCGAAAGGCTACACCTTC.